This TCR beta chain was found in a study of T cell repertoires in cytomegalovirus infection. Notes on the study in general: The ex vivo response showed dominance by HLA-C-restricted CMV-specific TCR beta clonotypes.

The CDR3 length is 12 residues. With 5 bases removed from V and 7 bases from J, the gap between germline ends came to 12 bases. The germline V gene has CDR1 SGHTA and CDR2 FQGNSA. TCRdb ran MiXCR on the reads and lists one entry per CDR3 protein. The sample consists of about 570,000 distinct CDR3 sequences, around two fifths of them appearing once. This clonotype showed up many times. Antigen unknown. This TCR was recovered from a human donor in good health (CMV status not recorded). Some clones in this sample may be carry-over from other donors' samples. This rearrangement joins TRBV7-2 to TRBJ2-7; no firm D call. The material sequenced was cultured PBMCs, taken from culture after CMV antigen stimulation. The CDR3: CASSHSFREQYF. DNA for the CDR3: TGTGCCAGCAGCCACTCTTTTAGGGAGCAGTACTTC.